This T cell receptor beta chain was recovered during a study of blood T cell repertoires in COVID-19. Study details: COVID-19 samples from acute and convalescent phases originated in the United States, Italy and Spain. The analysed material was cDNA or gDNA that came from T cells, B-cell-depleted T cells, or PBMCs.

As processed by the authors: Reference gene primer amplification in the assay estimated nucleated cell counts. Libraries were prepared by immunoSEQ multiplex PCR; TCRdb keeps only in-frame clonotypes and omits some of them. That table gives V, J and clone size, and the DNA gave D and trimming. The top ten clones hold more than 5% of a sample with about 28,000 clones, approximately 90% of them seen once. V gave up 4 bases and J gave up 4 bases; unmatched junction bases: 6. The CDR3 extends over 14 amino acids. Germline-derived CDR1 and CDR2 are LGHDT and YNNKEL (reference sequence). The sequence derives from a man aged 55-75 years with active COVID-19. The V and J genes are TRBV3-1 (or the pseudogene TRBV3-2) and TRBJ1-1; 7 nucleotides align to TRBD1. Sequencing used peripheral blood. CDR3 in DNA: TGTGCCAGCAGCCCCAGGGGGAGCAGCACTGAAGCTTTCTTT. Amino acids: CASSPRGSSTEAFF.